Listed here are 3 T cell receptor beta chains from one sample, sequenced in a study of early T cells in non-severe SARS-CoV-2 infection. Using its own MiXCR run on the 5' RACE reads, TCRdb lists one record per CDR3 protein. In the table there are 45,000 to 55,000 distinct CDR3 sequences, roughly 10% of which are singletons. Sequencing was carried out using whole blood. The receptors shown here come from an adult who was a healthcare worker with PCR-confirmed SARS-CoV-2 infection or an uninfected control (not recorded which).

This clonotype was seen at least ten times. This chain joins TRBV14 and TRBJ2-7, with no clear D. From germline, CDR1 is SGHDN and CDR2 FVKESK. The length of the CDR3 is 11 residues. V lost 3 bases, J lost 3 bases, and 3 bases lay in between. This CDR3 reads CASSQSYEQYF. The DNA of the CDR3 is TGTGCCAGCAGCCAGAGCTACGAGCAGTACTTC.

This clonotype has only a few counts. The rearrangement joins TRBV29-1 to TRBJ1-2; 10 nucleotides agree with TRBD1. This CDR3 is built from 16 residues. Per germline, CDR1 SQVTM and CDR2 ANQGSEA. J lost 0 bases, V lost 6 bases, and 10 bases had no gene match. The CDR3 region has the DNA TGCAGCGTCCTGCCGGGGACAGGGGTGACTAACTATGGCTACACCTTC. This translates into CSVLPGTGVTNYGYTF.

This clonotype was picked up a small number of times. This chain links TRBV3-1 with TRBJ1-5, with D unresolved. The CDR3 has 14 amino acids. CDR1 is LGHDT, CDR2 YNNKEL, per germline (reference sequence). Trimming took 4 bases from V and 2 from J, leaving 9 bases between them. This CDR3 reads CASSPNAGNQPQHF. In DNA, the CDR3 is TGTGCCAGCAGCCCGAATGCAGGCAATCAGCCCCAGCATTTT.